Listed here is a single TCR beta chain. The CDR3 extends over 12 amino acids. Looked up from germline, CDR1 is SGDLS and CDR2 is YYNGEE. Trimming cost V 5 bases and J 9 bases, with 12 bases left between them. This sample stems from a study of blood T cell repertoires in COVID-19. Clones were read by immunoSEQ multiplex PCR, and TCRdb kept only the in-frame ones, dropping some. The repertoire consists of some 56,000 clones, with roughly four fifths occurring once and the leading ten covering around 10%. The chain carries TRBV9 and TRBJ2-1, with D possibly being TRBD1 (6 bases). The sequenced sample was peripheral blood. This sequence originates from an elderly man with COVID-19, enrolled during active disease. The DNA of the CDR3 is TGTGCCAGCAGTATCCAGGGGAGTGAGCAGTTCTTC. Amino acid sequence: CASSIQGSEQFF. The variable domain in full, with the rest retrieved from reference TRBV9 and TRBJ2-1, is DSGVTQTPKHLITATGQRVTLRCSPRSGDLSVYWYQQSLDQGLQFLIQYYNGEERAKGNILERFSAQQFPDLHSELNLSSLELGDSALYFCASSIQGSEQFFGPGTRLTVL.